Detailed here is one T cell receptor (beta chain). Antigen specificity is unknown. CDR1 and CDR2 from the germline V gene are LNHDA and SQIVND (reference sequence). V was pared by 4 bases and J by 0 bases, with 4 bases of the junction left unmatched. The CDR3 has 15 residues. These data are taken from a study of T cell responses to AZD1222 COVID-19 vaccine. Looking at the study overall: Second-dose recipients at about 4 or about 12 weeks were treated as one pooled group.

The study's findings and limits: Spike-specific TCR repertoires showed rising breadth and depth after two AZD1222 doses. Baseline antibody screening turned up just a handful of seropositive AZD1222 recipients.

The table came from immunoSEQ multiplex PCR; TCRdb's copy has only in-frame clones and leaves some out. The table has 150,000 to 200,000 clones, about nine tenths seen once. V and J are TRBV19 and TRBJ2-3; TRBD1 matches at 7 bases. The sample in question was peripheral blood, obtained on day 0 of AZD1222 vaccination. The TCR comes from an adult in good health. The CDR3 DNA reads TGTGCCAGTAGTACCCGACAGGGTAGCACAGATACGCAGTATTTT. This encodes CASSTRQGSTDTQYF.